This T cell receptor beta chain was obtained from a study of blood T cells in healthy people across ages. General study findings and limits: The fall in TCR beta diversity per million T cells was roughly linear with age.

PCR was performed a second time for about 7 to 11 cycles using a sample-barcoded 5' primer and a J-beta primer mix. Each cDNA was tagged by a template-switch adaptor containing 12 random nucleotides. One entry per CDR3 protein, called by TCRdb with MiXCR from the 5' RACE reads. The sample lists 1.5 million to 2 million distinct CDR3 sequences; roughly 27% were seen once. On this clonotype: Antigen unknown.

Germline CDR1 and CDR2: DFQATT and SNEGSKA (reference sequence). V lost 5 bases, J lost 7 bases, and 9 bases stayed unmatched. The CDR3 sequence is 15 residues long. Every participating donor contributed roughly 10 milliliters of peripheral blood through a draw. Sequencing was done on a sample of blood. This clonotype was sampled from a woman under 40 in good health. The gene calls are TRBV20-1 and TRBJ2-1, with TRBD2 matching over 12 bases. CDR3 loop: CSAGSSGRVGNEQFF. The CDR3 DNA sequence: TGCAGTGCTGGCTCTAGCGGGAGGGTGGGGAATGAGCAGTTCTTC.